The 4 T cell receptor beta chains given below trace back to one sample, sequenced in a study of T cell responses to AZD1222 COVID-19 vaccine. This table comes from immunoSEQ multiplex PCR, and its TCRdb copy is limited to in-frame clones, with some not included. Of about 130,000 clones in the sample, about nine tenths were seen once. Here the sequenced sample was peripheral blood, taken 28 days after the second AZD1222 dose. The receptor set was obtained from an adult who received the AZD1222 COVID-19 vaccine.

The chain couples TRBV13 to TRBJ1-2, with 11 bases lining up with TRBD1. The ends lost 4 bases at V and 8 bases at J; junction bases unmatched: 6. Per germline, CDR1 PRHDT and CDR2 FYEKMQ (reference sequence). This CDR3 spans 14 amino acids. This chain's CDR3 is CASSSGQGAEGYTF. The CDR3 DNA reads as TGTGCCAGCAGCTCCGGACAGGGGGCAGAGGGCTACACCTTC.

This rearrangement joins TRBV19 to TRBJ1-2; no clear D gene. The CDR3 is 13 residues long. Trimming took 5 bases from V and 2 from J, leaving 9 bases between them. CDR1 LNHDA and CDR2 SQIVND come from the germline V gene (reference sequence). The CDR3 here is CASSVIGNYGYTF. The DNA of the CDR3 is TGTGCCAGTAGTGTAATAGGGAACTATGGCTACACCTTC.

The J gene is TRBJ1-6, the V gene TRBV7-3; D unresolved. Germline V gene sequence: CDR1 SGHTA, CDR2 FQGTGA. Trimming left V 0 bases short and J 5 bases short, with 8 bases between. The CDR3 length is 15 residues. The CDR3 region has the DNA TGTGCCAGCAGCTTAACATCCGTGAATAATTCACCCCTCCACTTT. This encodes CASSLTSVNNSPLHF.

This chain uses TRBV6-5 with TRBJ1-5, with TRBD1 matching over 10 bases. The CDR3 totals 14 residues. J lost 7 bases, V lost 7 bases, and 7 bases had no gene match. Germline CDR1 and CDR2: MNHEY and SVGAGI. Here the CDR3 reads CASNPGQGRQPQHF. The CDR3 nucleotides are TGTGCCAGCAATCCGGGACAGGGGCGACAGCCCCAGCATTTT.